This T cell receptor beta chain was identified in a study of CD8 T cells in Susac syndrome. Germline CDR1 is DFQATT and CDR2 is SNEGSKA (reference sequence). The V gene lost 0 bases and the J gene lost 5 bases, with 13 bases spanning the gap. The CDR3 sequence is 15 residues long. With random hexamers, reverse transcription was performed on about 0.5 to 1 ug of RNA. TCRdb processed the immunoSEQ multiplex PCR reads anew with MiXCR; each CDR3 protein has one entry. The repertoire includes fewer than 350,000 distinct CDR3 sequences, 70% to 90% of them detected once, and approximately 0.2% sits in the top ten.

The sequence came from a human donor with multiple sclerosis. V usage is TRBV20-1 and J usage is TRBJ2-2; D not certain. Sequenced input: CD8+ T cells from PBMCs. This CDR3 is CSARDVLLGTGELFF. CDR3 bases: TGCAGTGCTAGAGATGTCCTACTGGGGACCGGGGAGCTGTTTTTT.